Detailed here is one T cell receptor (beta chain). The CDR3 length is 14 residues. Trimming pared 1 base from V and 3 bases from J, leaving 10 bases between. Germline-derived CDR1 and CDR2 are SGHNT and YYREEE (reference sequence). The entry originates in a study of blood T cell repertoires in COVID-19. Overall study: Both acute and convalescent COVID-19 samples were obtained from the United States, Italy and Spain. Sources were T cells, B-cell-depleted T cells, or PBMCs; the material itself was cDNA or gDNA.

In the authors' workflow: From reference gene primer amplification, estimates of nucleated cell counts were derived. Data came from immunoSEQ multiplex PCR; TCRdb stores just in-frame clones and leaves some out. From that table come the V and J calls and clone size; the DNA was used to work out D and trimming. In the table there are roughly 63,000 clones, roughly 78% of which are singletons. Input material: peripheral blood. The clonotype originates from a human donor in a cohort sampled during active COVID-19. The V gene is TRBV5-4, the J gene TRBJ1-1, with unresolved D. The CDR3 reads CASSLRREYTEAFF. The CDR3 nucleotides are TGTGCCAGCAGCTTGAGGAGGGAGTACACTGAAGCTTTCTTT.